The text below deals with one T cell receptor beta chain. Its specificity is not known. The data originate from a study of shared clonotypes between healthy human individuals. Study context: The study used three CD4 naive, three CD4 memory, two CD8 naive and one CD8 memory plate per donor. Findings and limits, study-wide: A generally larger estimated richness was seen in naive subsets than in memory subsets.

CD45RO-negative, CCR7-positively selected cells formed the naive CD8 fraction, excluding terminally differentiated effector memory CD45RA+ cells. The donors were all Caucasian adults (living in Nashville, Tennessee). Trimming left V 8 bases short and J 3 bases short, with 29 bases between. CDR1 and CDR2 (germline): MNHEY, SMNVEV (reference sequence). The CDR3 is made up of 18 amino acids. TCRdb's table, derived via immunoSEQ multiplex PCR, lists solely in-frame clones and lacks some. The data hold about 590,000 clones, with 95% to 96% observed a single time. The sequenced sample was naive CD8+ T cells sorted from blood. The clonotype was recovered from a young woman in good health. The chain is built from TRBV27 and TRBJ2-7, with D perhaps assigned TRBD1 or TRBD2 (5 bases each). This CDR3 reads CASLLPQGRKSTLYEQYF. DNA for the CDR3: TGTGCCAGCCTTCTCCCCCAGGGACGAAAATCCACCCTCTACGAGCAGTACTTC.